The subject of this entry is one T cell receptor (beta chain). Its antigen remains unknown. The sample holds other DNA sequences that translate to the same CDR3. This sample is part of a study of shared clonotypes between healthy human individuals. Study findings and constraints: Rarefaction curves obtained for sorted subsets showed sequencing incomplete despite large depth. In this cohort, only blood was sampled, and tissue repertoires likely differ.

Germline CDR1 LGHNA, CDR2 YSLEER. The CDR3 is made up of 14 amino acids. Between the trimmed V and J ends, which lost 2 bases and 0 bases, there was a span of 7 bases. Method: immunoSEQ multiplex PCR; TCRdb's copy keeps in-frame clones and lacks some. The table shows about 1 million clones, with 70% to 80% occurring only once. This clonotype was obtained from a man younger than 35 in good health. The sequenced sample was memory CD4+ T cells sorted from blood. The subset here: CD45RA-negative fraction. This chain joins TRBV4-3 and TRBJ1-2; D is perhaps TRBD1 (5 bases). The CDR3 spells CASSQQGTNYGYTF. The CDR3 DNA follows: TGCGCCAGCAGCCAACAGGGAACTAACTATGGCTACACCTTC.